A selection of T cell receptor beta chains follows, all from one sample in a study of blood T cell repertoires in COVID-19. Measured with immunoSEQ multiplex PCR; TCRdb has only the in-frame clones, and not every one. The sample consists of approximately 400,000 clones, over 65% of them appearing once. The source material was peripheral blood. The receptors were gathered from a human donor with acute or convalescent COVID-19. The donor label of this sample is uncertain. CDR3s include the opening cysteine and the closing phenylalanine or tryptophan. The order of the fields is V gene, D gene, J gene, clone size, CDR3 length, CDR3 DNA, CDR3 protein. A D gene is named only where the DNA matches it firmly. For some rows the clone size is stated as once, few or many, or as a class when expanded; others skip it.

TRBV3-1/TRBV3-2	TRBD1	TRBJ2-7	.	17	TGTGCCAGCAGTCCTACCCCCCGACAGGGGGGTTTCTACGAGCAGTACTTC	CASSPTPRQGGFYEQYF
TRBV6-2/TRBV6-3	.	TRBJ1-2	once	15	TGTGCCAGCAGTTACCCCATCGCATCGACTTATGGCTACACCTTC	CASSYPIASTYGYTF
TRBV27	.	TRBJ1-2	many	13	TGTGCCAGCAGTTCCCAAGACTGGTATGGCTACACCTTC	CASSSQDWYGYTF
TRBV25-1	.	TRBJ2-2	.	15	TGTGCCAGCAGTGAATCGTCAGGGAACACCGGGGAGCTGTTTTTT	CASSESSGNTGELFF
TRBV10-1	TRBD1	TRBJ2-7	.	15	TGCGCCAGCAGTATACGACAGGGGGCAAAAAAGGAGCAGTACTTC	CASSIRQGAKKEQYF
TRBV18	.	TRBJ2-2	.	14	TGTGCCAGCAGACAGGACCTAAACACCGGGGAGCTGTTTTTT	CASRQDLNTGELFF
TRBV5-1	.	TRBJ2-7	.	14	TGCGCCAGCAGCTTGGGGCTAGCTTACTACGAGCAGTACTTC	CASSLGLAYYEQYF
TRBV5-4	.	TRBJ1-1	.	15	TGTGCCAGCAGCTTCGCCGGGACACGGAACACTGAAGCTTTCTTT	CASSFAGTRNTEAFF
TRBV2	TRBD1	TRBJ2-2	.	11	TGTGCCAGCATCGACAGGGGCCCGCTGTTTTTT	CASIDRGPLFF
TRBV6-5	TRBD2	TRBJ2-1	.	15	TGTGCCAGCAGTCTTAGCGGGAGGATCGACAATGAGCAGTTCTTC	CASSLSGRIDNEQFF
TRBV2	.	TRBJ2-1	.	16	TGTGCCAGCACCCTCGCGGGGAATAGCCTCCTCAATGAGCAGTTCTTC	CASTLAGNSLLNEQFF
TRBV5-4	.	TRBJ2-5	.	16	TGTGCCAGCAGCTTGCTGGCGGGGGCTGGGGGAGAGACCCAGTACTTC	CASSLLAGAGGETQYF